A single sample gave rise to the 4 T cell receptor beta chains below, sequenced in a study of read filtering for tumor transcriptome and immune sequencing. From roughly 390 ng of RNA, a library with molecular barcoded alpha/delta and beta/gamma adaptors was made. TCRdb itself ran the reads through MiXCR, one entry per CDR3 protein. The sample includes roughly 130,000 distinct CDR3 sequences, approximately 13% seen only once; the top ten take approximately 11%. Sequencing was performed on a population of CD138-negative cells sorted from bone marrow. These receptors were taken from a donor over 35 with multiple myeloma.

In the case of this clonotype: This may stem from a read error, because a much larger clone lies one nucleotide away. V is TRBV29-1 and J is TRBJ2-5; D might be TRBD1 (6 bases). Germline-derived CDR1 and CDR2 are SQVTM and ANQGSEA. The CDR3 spans 12 residues. The CDR3 sequence: CSVTGRQETQCF. The CDR3 nucleotides are TGCAGCGTTACAGGGCGCCAAGAGACCCAGTGCTTC.

This clonotype was seen only once. V is TRBV5-1 and J is TRBJ2-3; D possibly corresponds to TRBD2 (6 bases). CDR1 and CDR2 from the germline V gene are SGHRS and YFSETQ. The CDR3 is 14 amino acids. Trimming removed 4 bases from V and 0 bases from J, with 9 bases in between. CDR3 residues: CASSGGASTDTQYF. The CDR3 nucleotides are TGCGCCAGCAGCGGCGGGGCAAGCACAGATACGCAGTATTTT.

This clonotype was counted ten times or more. The chain combines TRBV10-2 with TRBJ2-1; 8 bases fit TRBD2. V shed 3 bases, J shed 2 bases, and the junction held 0 bases outside the gene matches. The CDR3 runs to 14 residues. Germline CDR1 WSHSY, CDR2 SAAADI. This CDR3 reads CASSDSGTYNEQFF. For the CDR3, the DNA is TGCGCCAGCAGTGATAGCGGGACCTACAATGAGCAGTTCTTC.

This clonotype was seen at least ten times. The chain has TRBV9 and TRBJ1-4; tentative D call: TRBD1 (6 bases). The V and J ends lost 0 bases and 8 bases respectively, with 8 bases between them. Germline V gene sequence: CDR1 SGDLS, CDR2 YYNGEE. The CDR3 runs 13 residues. Here the CDR3 reads CASSVGTEEKLFF. The CDR3 DNA reads TGTGCCAGCAGCGTAGGGACAGAAGAAAAACTGTTTTTT.